This TCR beta chain is from a study of beta chain features in type 1 diabetes (dated by TCRdb to the late 2010s). Context from the whole study: Mean age, gender distribution, total cell number and subset yield were not different between patients and healthy donors. A total of roughly 100 million sorted cells were examined across all samples, and the number of cells per subset was strongly correlated with RNA yield. Naive and central memory subsets were obtained from all 30 or so donors, but regulatory and stem cell-like memory subsets were isolated from only 8 patients and about 8 healthy donors. The study compared TCRB repertoires of sorted circulating CD4+ T cell subsets between recently diagnosed type 1 diabetes patients and matched healthy donors. What the research found in general, with its limitations: Type 1 diabetes patients showed a moderate but significant shortening of TCRB CDR3 length in all four CD4+ subsets. Naive, central memory and regulatory TCRB repertoires appeared more similar among patients than among healthy donors. PCR might favor shorter templates, but patient and control samples were amplified and corrected together, so any skew would affect both groups equally. Because small numbers of individuals were included in the HLA sub-analyses, any influence of HLA type on TCRB rearrangement was left unresolved. Patients with type 1 diabetes made fewer insertions and deleted more nucleotides at VDJ recombination sites, implying thymic rearrangement abnormalities. Because cDNA was sequenced instead of genomic DNA, highly expressing activated cells could be over-represented, though the groups showed no difference in activation or CD3 levels.

The High Capacity cDNA Reverse Transcription Kit was used to reverse transcribe all of the isolated RNA, meaning that expressed TCRB transcripts were what got sequenced. Deep immunoSEQ sequencing was applied to naive, central memory and regulatory T cell samples, giving an average of about 3.8 million total reads per sample. Sorted cells were lysed in RLT buffer and RNA was extracted with DNase-treated RNeasy Micro or Mini kits, depending on cell number. To prevent cross-contamination, every cell subset was processed on its own, while patient and healthy donor samples were processed together. The immunoSEQ multiplex PCR was used to amplify TCRB sequences from cDNA, yielding 87-bp fragments that span the CDR3 region. Amplicons were sequenced on the Illumina HiSeq platform. As for how the authors treated the data: PCR bias was corrected computationally using synthetic template baselines, and reads within Hamming distance 2 were collapsed, with unmergeable singletons discarded. Reads were aligned against IMGT so that V, D and J genes, CDR3 length and insertions or deletions at six rearrangement sites could be assigned. Clonotype counts were normalized to sorted cell number within each subset before computing true diversity and Gini coefficients with the tcR R package. The overlap coefficient, calculated on TCRB nucleotide sequences, was used to measure repertoire sharing. As a proxy for the pre-selection repertoire, out-of-frame TCRB sequences from naive cells were analyzed. This immuneACCESS table, as held by TCRdb, lists in-frame sequences with V and J called but not all clones. Of the missing ones, under half trace to an unresolved V gene in checked studies; the others have no known cause. V and J calls and clone size follow that table, whereas D and trimming were derived from the DNA. A total of hundreds of thousands of clones appear in this sample, around an eighth of them only once. Less than 0.025% of the sample lies in the top ten.

A single peripheral blood draw of around 120 mL on average was collected from each donor into heparinised tubes. Naive, central memory, regulatory and stem cell-like memory CD4+ T cells were sorted on a BD FACSAria II using a panel including CD45RO, CCR7, CD25, CD127, CD95 and CD27. A purity above 95% was achieved for all sorted populations. Right away, PBMCs were isolated by Lymphoprep density gradient centrifugation and were stained directly, with no culture step. So that batch effects would be minimized, each experiment stained and sorted samples in pairs, pairing one healthy donor with one patient. Sequences SGHVS (CDR1) and FNYEAQ (CDR2) are obtained from the germline V gene. Its CDR3 holds 17 amino acids, cysteine through phenylalanine. Only the CDR3 region is kept as DNA, spanning 51 bases read in frame from base 1. Ends trimmed: V by 0 bases, J by 6 bases; bases unmatched to a gene: 7. This clone came up a few times. Its antigen target is currently unknown. No much larger clone is present one base from it, and per-base qualities are unavailable.

Specimen: naive CD4+ T cells from blood. Explained via the paper, the cell subset or site label denotes: true naive CD4+ T cells. This sequence originates from a man between 18 and 35 years old with type 1 diabetes. The sequence joins TRBV7-6 to TRBJ2-1; 11 bases in the middle match TRBD2. At the DNA level, the sequence is TGTGCCAGCAGCTTAGCGAGCCTAGCGGGGGGCCTCAATGAGCAGTTCTTC. It codes for CASSLASLAGGLNEQFF.